This T cell receptor (beta chain) was sequenced during a study of tissue T cells after allogeneic stem cell transplantation. Study observations and caveats: Only a limited share of tissue TCRs appeared in blood or spleen. Limitations included a small, clinically heterogeneous cohort and limited sampling depth.

Method: immunoSEQ multiplex PCR; TCRdb's copy keeps in-frame clones and lacks some. Of 2,000 or so clones listed, about two thirds are singletons. This clone showed up just once. Antigen specificity is unknown. The CDR3 runs to 16 residues. V gave up 5 bases and J gave up 7 bases; unmatched junction bases: 12. Per germline, CDR1 SGHTA and CDR2 FQGNSA. The specimen comprised tissue from the stomach, sampled at autopsy. The sequence derives from a female donor of 60 years or more with lung cancer. The chain uses TRBV7-2 and TRBJ2-7; 12 bases are shared with TRBD2. The CDR3 region is CASSRYLAGGLGEQYF. DNA of the CDR3: TGTGCCAGCAGCCGTTATCTAGCGGGAGGGTTGGGAGAGCAGTACTTC. The full variable domain, with the rest looked up from reference TRBV7-2 and TRBJ2-7, is GAGVSQSPSNKVTEKGKDVELRCDPISGHTALYWYRQSLGQGLEFLIYFQGNSAPDKSGLPSDRFSAERTGGSVSTLTIQRTQQEDSAVYLCASSRYLAGGLGEQYFGPGTRLTVT.